The rows below give T cell receptor beta chains drawn from one sample of a study of blood T cell repertoires in COVID-19. The assay was immunoSEQ multiplex PCR, and TCRdb's table has in-frame clones only and misses some. The sample holds some 59,000 clones, roughly nine tenths seen once. The sample consisted of peripheral blood. These TCRs come from a man aged 55 to 70 with acute or convalescent COVID-19. Both conserved end residues are part of each CDR3. Each record gives: V gene, D gene, clone size, J gene, CDR3 DNA, CDR3 protein. The D gene is left open where the match is weak. Clone size appears in some rows only: once, few, many, or a class for an expanded clone.

V gene: TRBV9
D gene: TRBD1
clone size: -
J gene: TRBJ1-3
CDR3 DNA: TGTGCCAGCAACACCCGAGGACAGGGGAGAAACTCTGGAAACACCATATATTTT
CDR3 protein: CASNTRGQGRNSGNTIYF

V gene: TRBV27
D gene: -
clone size: -
J gene: TRBJ1-2
CDR3 DNA: TGTGCCAGCAGTTTATCCGGGACAACCTACTATGGCTACACCTTC
CDR3 protein: CASSLSGTTYYGYTF

V gene: TRBV5-6
D gene: -
clone size: -
J gene: TRBJ1-4
CDR3 DNA: TGTGCCAGCAGCTTGGGGACAGATAATGAAAAACTGTTTTTT
CDR3 protein: CASSLGTDNEKLFF

V gene: TRBV11-2
D gene: -
clone size: -
J gene: TRBJ2-5
CDR3 DNA: TGTGCCAGCAGCTTAGGTCAGGCCGAAGAGACCCAGTACTTC
CDR3 protein: CASSLGQAEETQYF

V gene: TRBV5-1
D gene: TRBD2
clone size: -
J gene: TRBJ2-7
CDR3 DNA: TGCGCCAGCAGCCCTGCTAGCGGGGCCGCCTACGAGCAGTACTTC
CDR3 protein: CASSPASGAAYEQYF

V gene: TRBV19
D gene: -
clone size: -
J gene: TRBJ1-1
CDR3 DNA: TGTGCCAGTAGTATCAGACAGAGGATTATGAACACTGAAGCTTTCTTT
CDR3 protein: CASSIRQRIMNTEAFF

V gene: TRBV13
D gene: -
clone size: -
J gene: TRBJ1-6
CDR3 DNA: TGTGCCAGCAGCACAACGGTCCCCGGGACTAAAAATTCACCCCTCCACTTT
CDR3 protein: CASSTTVPGTKNSPLHF

V gene: TRBV30
D gene: TRBD1
clone size: -
J gene: TRBJ1-1
CDR3 DNA: TGTGCCTGTAGCGTTAAGGGGGCGTATACTGAAGCTTTCTTT
CDR3 protein: CACSVKGAYTEAFF

V gene: TRBV15
D gene: TRBD1
clone size: -
J gene: TRBJ1-5
CDR3 DNA: TGTGCCACCAGCAGAGATCAAAGGGGGCCTCAGCCCCAGCATTTT
CDR3 protein: CATSRDQRGPQPQHF

V gene: TRBV7-9
D gene: -
clone size: -
J gene: TRBJ1-2
CDR3 DNA: TGTGCCAGCAGCTCGCAGGGGAGAAGTGGCTACACCTTC
CDR3 protein: CASSSQGRSGYTF

V gene: TRBV15
D gene: TRBD1
clone size: -
J gene: TRBJ1-2
CDR3 DNA: TGTGCCACCAGCAGAGATTACCGGGACAGGGGGTATGGCTACACCTTC
CDR3 protein: CATSRDYRDRGYGYTF

V gene: TRBV27
D gene: TRBD2
clone size: -
J gene: TRBJ2-3
CDR3 DNA: TGTGCCAGCAGTCCGCAACCTCTAGCGGGGGCCCGACGTGGTACGCAGTATTTT
CDR3 protein: CASSPQPLAGARRGTQYF

V gene: TRBV3-1/TRBV3-2
D gene: -
clone size: -
J gene: TRBJ1-5
CDR3 DNA: TGTGCCAGCAGCCGGGAACAGGGTGGTCAGCCCCAGCATTTT
CDR3 protein: CASSREQGGQPQHF

V gene: TRBV9
D gene: TRBD1
clone size: -
J gene: TRBJ1-2
CDR3 DNA: TGTGCCAGCAGCGTCCTAACAGGGGGAAGTGGCTACACCTTC
CDR3 protein: CASSVLTGGSGYTF

V gene: TRBV5-6
D gene: -
clone size: -
J gene: TRBJ1-6
CDR3 DNA: TGTGCCAGCAGCCCCGGACAGAGAGCTAATTCACCCCTCCACTTT
CDR3 protein: CASSPGQRANSPLHF

V gene: TRBV5-6
D gene: TRBD2
clone size: -
J gene: TRBJ2-3
CDR3 DNA: TGTGCCAGCAGCTTCTTAGCGGGGGGGCTCGTAGATACGCAGTATTTT
CDR3 protein: CASSFLAGGLVDTQYF

V gene: TRBV9
D gene: -
clone size: -
J gene: TRBJ2-7
CDR3 DNA: TGTGCCAGCAGCTCGGGACTCTCAGAGGAGCAGTACTTC
CDR3 protein: CASSSGLSEEQYF

V gene: TRBV11-2
D gene: TRBD1
clone size: -
J gene: TRBJ1-1
CDR3 DNA: TGTGCCAGCAGCTTAGCAGGGGGCACTGAAGCTTTCTTT
CDR3 protein: CASSLAGGTEAFF

V gene: TRBV6-5
D gene: -
clone size: -
J gene: TRBJ1-1
CDR3 DNA: TGTGCCAGCAGTTACGGCACGGAGTATGAAGCTTTCTTT
CDR3 protein: CASSYGTEYEAFF

V gene: TRBV28
D gene: TRBD1
clone size: -
J gene: TRBJ1-5
CDR3 DNA: TGTGCCAGCAAGGATTTAACAGGGGCTCGGGGCAATCAGCCCCAGCATTTT
CDR3 protein: CASKDLTGARGNQPQHF

V gene: TRBV5-1
D gene: TRBD1
clone size: -
J gene: TRBJ2-5
CDR3 DNA: TGCGCCAGCAGCGCCCGGGACAGGGGACGGGAGACCCAGTACTTC
CDR3 protein: CASSARDRGRETQYF

V gene: TRBV2
D gene: TRBD1
clone size: -
J gene: TRBJ1-3
CDR3 DNA: TGTGCCAGCAGTCCGGGACAGGGATCTGGAAACACCATATATTTT
CDR3 protein: CASSPGQGSGNTIYF

V gene: TRBV9
D gene: -
clone size: few
J gene: TRBJ2-2
CDR3 DNA: TGTGCCAGCAGCGTCGGCACCGGGGAGCTGTTTTTT
CDR3 protein: CASSVGTGELFF

V gene: TRBV3-1/TRBV3-2
D gene: TRBD1
clone size: -
J gene: TRBJ1-1
CDR3 DNA: TGTGCCAGCAGCCTAACAGGGGGAGGGACTGAAGCTTTCTTT
CDR3 protein: CASSLTGGGTEAFF

V gene: TRBV19
D gene: -
clone size: once
J gene: TRBJ1-3
CDR3 DNA: TGTGCCAGTGTGGAACCAGGGATCTCTGGAAACACCATATATTTT
CDR3 protein: CASVEPGISGNTIYF

V gene: TRBV29-1
D gene: -
clone size: -
J gene: TRBJ1-1
CDR3 DNA: TGCAGCGTTCTACCTTCTGACACTGAAGCTTTCTTT
CDR3 protein: CSVLPSDTEAFF

V gene: TRBV6-1
D gene: -
clone size: -
J gene: TRBJ1-4
CDR3 DNA: TGTGCCAGCAGTGAAGTAGCTTTGCCCAGCACTAATGAAAAACTGTTTTTT
CDR3 protein: CASSEVALPSTNEKLFF

V gene: TRBV18
D gene: -
clone size: -
J gene: TRBJ1-3
CDR3 DNA: TGTGCCAGCTCACCGGGAGACTCTGGAAACACCATATATTTT
CDR3 protein: CASSPGDSGNTIYF

V gene: TRBV9
D gene: -
clone size: -
J gene: TRBJ1-2
CDR3 DNA: TGTGCCAGCAGCGTAGGAGCAGGGAACTATGGCTACACCTTC
CDR3 protein: CASSVGAGNYGYTF

V gene: TRBV6-2/TRBV6-3
D gene: -
clone size: -
J gene: TRBJ1-1
CDR3 DNA: TGTGCCAGCAGCCCTCAGGGGACTGAAGCTTTCTTT
CDR3 protein: CASSPQGTEAFF

V gene: TRBV30
D gene: -
clone size: once
J gene: TRBJ1-1
CDR3 DNA: TGTGCCTGGCAATCCAGGGAGAACACTGAAGCTTTCTTT
CDR3 protein: CAWQSRENTEAFF

V gene: TRBV5-4
D gene: -
clone size: -
J gene: TRBJ1-4
CDR3 DNA: TGTGCCAGCAGCGGGGCCGGTTATAATGAAAAACTGTTTTTT
CDR3 protein: CASSGAGYNEKLFF

V gene: TRBV6-5
D gene: TRBD1
clone size: -
J gene: TRBJ1-1
CDR3 DNA: TGTGCCAGCAGGACGGGACAGGAAATGAACACTGAAGCTTTCTTT
CDR3 protein: CASRTGQEMNTEAFF

V gene: TRBV5-1
D gene: TRBD1
clone size: once
J gene: TRBJ1-3
CDR3 DNA: TGCGCCAGCAGCTTGGGACAGGGGATTGGAGGAAACACCATATATTTT
CDR3 protein: CASSLGQGIGGNTIYF

V gene: TRBV14
D gene: -
clone size: -
J gene: TRBJ1-2
CDR3 DNA: TGTGCCAGCAGCCAAAACGCAGGGGTCTGGAATGGCTACACCTTC
CDR3 protein: CASSQNAGVWNGYTF